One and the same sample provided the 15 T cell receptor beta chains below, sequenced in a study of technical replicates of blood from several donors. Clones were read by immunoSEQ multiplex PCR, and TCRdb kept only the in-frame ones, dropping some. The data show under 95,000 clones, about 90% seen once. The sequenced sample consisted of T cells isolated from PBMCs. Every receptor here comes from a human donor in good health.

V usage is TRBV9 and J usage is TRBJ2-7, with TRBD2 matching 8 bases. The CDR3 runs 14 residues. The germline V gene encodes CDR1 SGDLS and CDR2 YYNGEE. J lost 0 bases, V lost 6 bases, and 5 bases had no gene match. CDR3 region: CASTISGDSYEQYF. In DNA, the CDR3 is TGTGCCAGCACTATTAGCGGGGACTCCTACGAGCAGTACTTC.

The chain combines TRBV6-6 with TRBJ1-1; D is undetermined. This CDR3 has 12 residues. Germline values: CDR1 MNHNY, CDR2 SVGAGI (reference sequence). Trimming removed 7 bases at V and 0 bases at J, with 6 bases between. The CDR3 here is CASTPVNTEAFF. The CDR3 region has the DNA TGTGCCAGCACTCCGGTGAACACTGAAGCTTTCTTT.

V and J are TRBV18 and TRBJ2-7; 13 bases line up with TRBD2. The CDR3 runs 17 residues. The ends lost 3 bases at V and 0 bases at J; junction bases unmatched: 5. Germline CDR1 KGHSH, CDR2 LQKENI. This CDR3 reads CASSPGTSGKSSYEQYF. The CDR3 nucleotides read TGTGCCAGCTCACCTGGGACTAGCGGGAAAAGCTCCTACGAGCAGTACTTC.

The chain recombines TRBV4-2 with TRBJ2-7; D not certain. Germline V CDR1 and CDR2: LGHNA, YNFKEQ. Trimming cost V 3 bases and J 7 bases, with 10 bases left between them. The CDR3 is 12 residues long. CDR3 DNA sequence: TGTGCCAGCAGCCATCCCCTCGGGGAGCAGTACTTC. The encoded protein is CASSHPLGEQYF.

The CDR3 sequence is CASRAGATEAFF. For the CDR3, the DNA is TGTGCCAGTCGGGCAGGGGCCACTGAAGCTTTCTTT. This rearrangement joins TRBV6-6 to TRBJ1-1; D may be TRBD1 (6 bases). Per germline, CDR1 MNHNY and CDR2 SVGAGI (reference sequence). With 9 bases removed from V and 4 bases from J, the gap between germline ends came to 12 bases. There are 12 residues in the CDR3.

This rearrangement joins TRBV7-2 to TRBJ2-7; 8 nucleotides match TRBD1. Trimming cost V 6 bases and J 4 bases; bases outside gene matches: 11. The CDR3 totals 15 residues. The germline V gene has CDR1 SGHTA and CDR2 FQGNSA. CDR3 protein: CASSITGGPAYEQYF. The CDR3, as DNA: TGTGCCAGCAGTATAACAGGGGGTCCGGCATACGAGCAGTACTTC.

The CDR3 loop is CAWSARGQGWVEQYF. The CDR3 DNA reads TGTGCCTGGAGTGCCAGGGGACAGGGGTGGGTCGAGCAGTACTTC. The V and J genes are TRBV30 and TRBJ2-7; 10 bases align to TRBD1. Germline CDR1 is GTSNPN and CDR2 is SVGIG (reference sequence). This CDR3 has 15 residues. Trimming removed 1 base from V and 6 bases from J; junction bases left unmatched: 9.

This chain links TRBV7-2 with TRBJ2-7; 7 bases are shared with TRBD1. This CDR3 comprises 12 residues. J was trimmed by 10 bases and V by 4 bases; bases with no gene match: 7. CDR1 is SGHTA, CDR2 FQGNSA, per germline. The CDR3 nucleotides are TGTGCCAGCAGCTCCGACAGGGTCGGACAGTACTTC. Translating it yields CASSSDRVGQYF.

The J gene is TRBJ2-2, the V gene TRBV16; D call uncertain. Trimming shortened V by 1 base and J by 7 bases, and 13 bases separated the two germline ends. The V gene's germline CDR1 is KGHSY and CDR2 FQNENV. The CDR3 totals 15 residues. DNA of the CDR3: TGTGCCAGCAGCCAATTCGGCGGAGAGGTCGGGGAGCTGTTTTTT. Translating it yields CASSQFGGEVGELFF.

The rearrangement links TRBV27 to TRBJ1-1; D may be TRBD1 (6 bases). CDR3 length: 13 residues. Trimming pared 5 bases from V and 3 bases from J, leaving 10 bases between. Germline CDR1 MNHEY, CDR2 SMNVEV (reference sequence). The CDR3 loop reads CASSLTGYTEAFF. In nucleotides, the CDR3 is TGTGCCAGCAGTCTCACAGGGTACACTGAAGCTTTCTTT.

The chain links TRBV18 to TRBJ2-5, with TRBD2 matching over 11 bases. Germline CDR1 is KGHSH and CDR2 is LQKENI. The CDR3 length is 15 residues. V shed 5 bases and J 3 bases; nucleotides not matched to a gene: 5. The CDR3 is CASSSTSGSEETQYF. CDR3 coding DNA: TGTGCCAGCTCATCTACTAGCGGGAGTGAAGAGACCCAGTACTTC.

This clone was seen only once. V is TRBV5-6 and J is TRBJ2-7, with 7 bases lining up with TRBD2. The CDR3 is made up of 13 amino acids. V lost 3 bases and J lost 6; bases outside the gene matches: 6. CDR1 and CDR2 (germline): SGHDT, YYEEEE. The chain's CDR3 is CASSWGGVLEQYF. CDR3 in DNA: TGTGCCAGCAGCTGGGGGGGAGTCCTCGAGCAGTACTTC.

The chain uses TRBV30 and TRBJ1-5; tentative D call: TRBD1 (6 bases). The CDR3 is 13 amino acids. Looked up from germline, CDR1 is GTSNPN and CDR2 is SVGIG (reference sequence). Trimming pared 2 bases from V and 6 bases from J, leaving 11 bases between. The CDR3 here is CAWSTTRGQPQHF. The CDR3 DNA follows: TGTGCCTGGAGTACCACCAGGGGTCAGCCCCAGCATTTT.

The CDR3 reads CASSEERPSDTQYF. Written as DNA, the CDR3 is TGCGCCAGCAGTGAAGAGCGGCCAAGCGATACGCAGTATTTT. The chain joins TRBV10-2 to TRBJ2-3; perhaps TRBD2 as D (5 bases). Per the germline V gene, CDR1 is WSHSY and CDR2 is SAAADI. The V end lost 3 bases, the J end lost 6 bases, and 13 bases lay between the germline ends. This CDR3 has 14 residues.

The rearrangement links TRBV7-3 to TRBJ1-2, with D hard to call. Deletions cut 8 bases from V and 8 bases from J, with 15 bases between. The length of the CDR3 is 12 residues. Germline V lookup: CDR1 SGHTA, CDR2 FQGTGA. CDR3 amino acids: CASSNGISGYTF. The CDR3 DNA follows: TGTGCCAGCTCTAACGGAATTAGCGGCTACACCTTC.